These T cell receptor beta chains were read from a single sample in a study of cytomegalovirus exposure and HLA in healthy donors. The table came from immunoSEQ multiplex PCR; TCRdb's copy has only in-frame clones and leaves some out. The table has roughly 200,000 clones, approximately 78% seen once. Sequencing was carried out using PBMCs. The receptors were sampled from a woman aged 18-35 years in good health and CMV-seronegative. The CDR3 runs from the conserved cysteine through the conserved F or W. Fields, in order: J gene, D gene, clone size, V gene, CDR3 protein, CDR3 DNA. The D gene is left open where the match is weak. Clone size is given for some rows only: seen once, a few or many times, or a class if the clone is expanded.

J gene: TRBJ2-2; D gene: TRBD2; clone size: .; V gene: TRBV29-1; CDR3 protein: CSVERAGAAGELFF; CDR3 DNA: TGCAGCGTTGAACGAGCGGGAGCGGCCGGGGAGCTGTTTTTT
J gene: TRBJ2-3; D gene: TRBD1; clone size: .; V gene: TRBV7-9; CDR3 protein: CASSLGQGSTDTQYF; CDR3 DNA: TGTGCCAGCAGCTTAGGACAGGGTAGCACAGATACGCAGTATTTT
J gene: TRBJ2-5; D gene: .; clone size: .; V gene: TRBV7-2; CDR3 protein: CASSPGETQYF; CDR3 DNA: TGTGCCAGCAGCCCAGGAGAGACCCAGTACTTC
J gene: TRBJ1-1; D gene: TRBD1; clone size: .; V gene: TRBV25-1; CDR3 protein: CASSELPGGHTEAFF; CDR3 DNA: TGTGCCAGCAGTGAATTGCCAGGGGGCCACACTGAAGCTTTCTTT
J gene: TRBJ1-3; D gene: .; clone size: .; V gene: TRBV5-1; CDR3 protein: CASSSFTGSPGNTIYF; CDR3 DNA: TGCGCCAGCAGCTCCTTTACAGGGTCACCTGGAAACACCATATATTTT
J gene: TRBJ2-2; D gene: TRBD2; clone size: .; V gene: TRBV30; CDR3 protein: CASPVQLAGGNTGELFF; CDR3 DNA: TGTGCCTCCCCCGTGCAACTCGCGGGAGGAAACACCGGGGAGCTGTTTTTT
J gene: TRBJ2-1; D gene: TRBD2; clone size: few; V gene: TRBV6-5; CDR3 protein: CASSGGSSYNEQFF; CDR3 DNA: TGTGCCAGCAGCGGCGGGAGTTCCTACAATGAGCAGTTCTTC
J gene: TRBJ2-5; D gene: TRBD1; clone size: .; V gene: TRBV5-6; CDR3 protein: CASSFWGDREETQYF; CDR3 DNA: TGTGCCAGCAGCTTTTGGGGAGACAGGGAAGAGACCCAGTACTTC
J gene: TRBJ2-1; D gene: .; clone size: .; V gene: TRBV27; CDR3 protein: CASSSGAVPYNEQFF; CDR3 DNA: TGTGCCAGCAGTTCAGGGGCTGTCCCCTACAATGAGCAGTTCTTC
J gene: TRBJ1-2; D gene: TRBD1; clone size: .; V gene: TRBV5-1; CDR3 protein: CASSLAWGTASGYTF; CDR3 DNA: TGCGCCAGCAGCTTGGCCTGGGGGACAGCATCTGGCTACACCTTC
J gene: TRBJ2-5; D gene: .; clone size: .; V gene: TRBV27; CDR3 protein: CASSLSVLPAGAETQYF; CDR3 DNA: TGTGCCAGCAGTTTATCAGTCCTTCCTGCAGGGGCAGAGACCCAGTACTTC
J gene: TRBJ2-3; D gene: .; clone size: .; V gene: TRBV19; CDR3 protein: CASSQVNMQQGGQGTQYF; CDR3 DNA: TGTGCCAGTAGTCAGGTCAATATGCAGCAGGGGGGACAAGGTACGCAGTATTTT